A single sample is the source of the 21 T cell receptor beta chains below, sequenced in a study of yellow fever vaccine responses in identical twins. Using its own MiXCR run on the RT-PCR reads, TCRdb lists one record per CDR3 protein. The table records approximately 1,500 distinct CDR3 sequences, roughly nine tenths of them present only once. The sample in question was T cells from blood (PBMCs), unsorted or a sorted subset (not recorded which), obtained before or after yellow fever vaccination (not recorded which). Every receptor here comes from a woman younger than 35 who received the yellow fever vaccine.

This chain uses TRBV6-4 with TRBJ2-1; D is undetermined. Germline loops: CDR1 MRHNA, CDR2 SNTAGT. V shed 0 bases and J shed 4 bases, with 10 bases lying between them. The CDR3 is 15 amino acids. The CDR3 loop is CASSDSAEGYNEQFF. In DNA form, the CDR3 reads TGTGCCAGCAGTGACTCTGCGGAAGGATACAATGAGCAGTTCTTC.

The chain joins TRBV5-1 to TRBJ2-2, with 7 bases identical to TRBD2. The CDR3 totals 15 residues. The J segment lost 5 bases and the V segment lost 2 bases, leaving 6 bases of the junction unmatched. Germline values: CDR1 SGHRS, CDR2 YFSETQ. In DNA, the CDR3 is TGCGCCAGCAGCTTCAACTGGGAGGGAACCGGGGAGCTGTTTTTT. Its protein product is CASSFNWEGTGELFF.

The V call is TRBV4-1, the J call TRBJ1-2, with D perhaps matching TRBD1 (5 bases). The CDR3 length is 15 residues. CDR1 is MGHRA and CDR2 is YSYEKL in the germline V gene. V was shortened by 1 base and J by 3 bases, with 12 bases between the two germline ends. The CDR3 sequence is CASSQGRRGDYGYTF. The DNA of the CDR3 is TGCGCCAGCAGCCAAGGTCGTCGGGGGGACTATGGCTACACCTTC.

As DNA, the CDR3 is TGTGCCAGCAGCGAGACCATAACCACATTTGATACGCAGTATTTT. It is translated as CASSETITTFDTQYF. The rearrangement links TRBV11-2 to TRBJ2-3; D is unclear. The CDR3 consists of 15 residues. Trimming shortened V by 5 bases and J by 6 bases, and 18 bases separated the two germline ends. Germline CDR1 SGHAT, CDR2 FQNNGV. Looking up the rest from reference TRBV11-2 and TRBJ2-3 gives the full variable domain: EAGVAQSPRYKIIEKRQSVAFWCNPISGHATLYWYQQILGQGPKLLIQFQNNGVVDDSQLPKDRFSAERLKGVDSTLKIQPAKLEDSAVYLCASSETITTFDTQYFGPGTRLTVL.

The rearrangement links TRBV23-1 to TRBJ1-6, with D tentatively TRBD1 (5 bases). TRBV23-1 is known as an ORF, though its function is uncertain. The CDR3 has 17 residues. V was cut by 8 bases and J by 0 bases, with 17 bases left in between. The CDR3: CASGVRVQDSYNSPLHF. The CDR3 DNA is TGCGCCAGCGGCGTCAGGGTCCAGGACTCCTATAATTCACCCCTCCACTTT.

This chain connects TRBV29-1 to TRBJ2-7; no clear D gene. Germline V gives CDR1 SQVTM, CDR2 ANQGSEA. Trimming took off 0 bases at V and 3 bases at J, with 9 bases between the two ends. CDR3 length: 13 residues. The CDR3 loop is CSVEEVNHYEQYF. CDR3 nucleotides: TGCAGCGTTGAAGAGGTTAATCACTACGAGCAGTACTTC.

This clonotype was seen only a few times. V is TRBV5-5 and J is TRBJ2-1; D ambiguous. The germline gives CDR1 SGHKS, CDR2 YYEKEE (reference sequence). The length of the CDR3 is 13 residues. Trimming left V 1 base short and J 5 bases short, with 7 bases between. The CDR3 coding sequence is TGTGCCAGCAGCTTGTGGGTCGACAATGAGCAGTTCTTC. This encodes CASSLWVDNEQFF.

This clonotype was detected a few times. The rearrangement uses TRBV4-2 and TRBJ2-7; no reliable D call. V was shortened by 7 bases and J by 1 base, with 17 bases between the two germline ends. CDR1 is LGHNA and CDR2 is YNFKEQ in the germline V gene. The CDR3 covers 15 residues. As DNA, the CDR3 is TGTGCCAGCACCCCAAATAGAGGATCTTCCTACGAGCAGTACTTC. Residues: CASTPNRGSSYEQYF.

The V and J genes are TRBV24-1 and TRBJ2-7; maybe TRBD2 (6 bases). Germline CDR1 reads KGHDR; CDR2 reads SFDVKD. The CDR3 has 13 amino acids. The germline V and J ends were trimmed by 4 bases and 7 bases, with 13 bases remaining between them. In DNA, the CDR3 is TGTGCCACCAGTGAATCGGGGGTTGGGGAGCAGTACTTC. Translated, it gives CATSESGVGEQYF.

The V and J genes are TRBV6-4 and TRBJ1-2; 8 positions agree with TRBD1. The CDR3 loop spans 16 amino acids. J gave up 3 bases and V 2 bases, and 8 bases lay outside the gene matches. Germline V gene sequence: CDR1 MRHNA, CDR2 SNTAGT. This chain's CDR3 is CASSDSSQGAYYGYTF. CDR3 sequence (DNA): TGTGCCAGCAGTGACAGTTCGCAGGGGGCTTACTATGGCTACACCTTC.

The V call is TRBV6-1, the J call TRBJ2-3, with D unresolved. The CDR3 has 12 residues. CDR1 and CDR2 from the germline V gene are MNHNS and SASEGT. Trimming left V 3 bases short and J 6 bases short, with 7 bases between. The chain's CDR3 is CASSEWMDTQYF. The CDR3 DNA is TGTGCCAGCAGTGAGTGGATGGATACGCAGTATTTT.

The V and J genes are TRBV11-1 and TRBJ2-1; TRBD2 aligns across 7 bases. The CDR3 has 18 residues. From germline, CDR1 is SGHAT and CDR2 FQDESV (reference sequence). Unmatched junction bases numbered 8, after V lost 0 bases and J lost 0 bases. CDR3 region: CASSLAIAGWSSYNEQFF. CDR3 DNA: TGTGCCAGCAGCTTAGCGATAGCGGGTTGGAGCTCCTACAATGAGCAGTTCTTC.

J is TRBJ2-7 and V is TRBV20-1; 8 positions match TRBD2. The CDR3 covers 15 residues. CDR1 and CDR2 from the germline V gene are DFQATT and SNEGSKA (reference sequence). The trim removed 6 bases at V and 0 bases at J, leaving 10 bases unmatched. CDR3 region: CSAPRGGWSSYEQYF. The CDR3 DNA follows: TGCAGTGCCCCCCGGGGGGGTTGGAGCTCCTACGAGCAGTACTTC.

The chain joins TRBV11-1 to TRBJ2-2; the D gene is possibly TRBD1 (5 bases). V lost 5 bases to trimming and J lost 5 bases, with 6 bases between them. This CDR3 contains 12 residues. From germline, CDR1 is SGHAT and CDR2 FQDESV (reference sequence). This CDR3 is CASSPGTGELFF. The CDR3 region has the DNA TGTGCCAGCAGCCCAGGGACCGGGGAGCTGTTTTTT.

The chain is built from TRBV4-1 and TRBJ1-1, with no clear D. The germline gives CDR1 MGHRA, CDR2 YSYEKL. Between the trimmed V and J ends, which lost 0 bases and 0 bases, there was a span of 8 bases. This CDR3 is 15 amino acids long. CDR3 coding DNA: TGCGCCAGCAGCCAAGAGGGCCTAATGAACACTGAAGCTTTCTTT. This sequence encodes CASSQEGLMNTEAFF.

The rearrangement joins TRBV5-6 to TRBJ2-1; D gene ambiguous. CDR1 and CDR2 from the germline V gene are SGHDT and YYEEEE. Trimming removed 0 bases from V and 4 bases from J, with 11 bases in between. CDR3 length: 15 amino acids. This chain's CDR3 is CASSLAGERYNEQFF. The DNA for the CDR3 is TGTGCCAGCAGCTTGGCCGGCGAACGTTACAATGAGCAGTTCTTC.

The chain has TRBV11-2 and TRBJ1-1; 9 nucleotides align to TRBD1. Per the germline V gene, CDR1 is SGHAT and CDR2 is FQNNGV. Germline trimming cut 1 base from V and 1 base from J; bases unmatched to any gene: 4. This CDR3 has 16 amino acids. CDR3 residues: CASSLVQGAQNTEAFF. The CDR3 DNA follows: TGTGCCAGCAGCTTAGTACAGGGGGCGCAGAACACTGAAGCTTTCTTT.

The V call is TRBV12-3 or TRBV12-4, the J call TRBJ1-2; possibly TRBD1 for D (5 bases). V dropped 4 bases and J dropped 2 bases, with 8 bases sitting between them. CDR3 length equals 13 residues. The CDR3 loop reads CASSSRGNYGYTF. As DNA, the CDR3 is TGTGCCAGCAGTTCAAGGGGAAACTATGGCTACACCTTC.

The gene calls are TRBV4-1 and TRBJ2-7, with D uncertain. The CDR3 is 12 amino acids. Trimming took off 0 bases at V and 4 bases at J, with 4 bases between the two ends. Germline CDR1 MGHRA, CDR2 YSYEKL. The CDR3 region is CASSQDGYEQYF. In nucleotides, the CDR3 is TGCGCCAGCAGCCAAGATGGGTACGAGCAGTACTTC.

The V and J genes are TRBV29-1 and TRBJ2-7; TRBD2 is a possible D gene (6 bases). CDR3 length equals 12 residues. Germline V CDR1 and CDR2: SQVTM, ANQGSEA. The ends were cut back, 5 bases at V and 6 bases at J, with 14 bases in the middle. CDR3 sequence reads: CSVYRGLGEQYF. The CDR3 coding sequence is TGCAGCGTTTATAGGGGACTCGGCGAGCAGTACTTC.

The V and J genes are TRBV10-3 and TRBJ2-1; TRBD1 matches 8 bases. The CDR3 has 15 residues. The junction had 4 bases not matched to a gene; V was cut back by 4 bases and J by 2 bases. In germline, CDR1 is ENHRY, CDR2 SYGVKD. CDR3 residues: CAISARTGTYNEQFF. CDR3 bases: TGTGCCATCAGTGCAAGGACAGGGACCTACAATGAGCAGTTCTTC.